This entry describes one TCR beta chain. Antigen specificity is unknown. TCR beta CDR3 region amplification was performed from RNA transcripts. The study used the HTBI primer set for a first-round RT-PCR of the TCR CDR3. TCRdb itself ran the multiplex PCR reads through MiXCR, one entry per CDR3 protein. In the table there are around 100,000 distinct CDR3 sequences, less than 55% of which are singletons. This entry comes from a study of T cells in Graves' hyperthyroidism and ophthalmopathy. Study conclusions and caveats: Ophthalmopathy was distinguished from stable hyperthyroidism by 13 V-J signatures. Researchers found most expanded thyroid clonotypes above 0.001 in blood as well.

The germline V gene has CDR1 SGDLS and CDR2 YYNGEE. V shed 2 bases, J shed 3 bases, and the junction held 9 bases outside the gene matches. The CDR3 is 17 residues long. The clonotype originates from a man aged 40-50 years with Graves' hyperthyroidism. The rearrangement links TRBV9 to TRBJ2-5, with 11 bases aligning to TRBD2. The sample taken for sequencing was blood. CDR3 loop: CASSVSGGAGGEETQYF. CDR3 nucleotides: TGTGCCAGCAGCGTTAGCGGGGGGGCCGGAGGAGAAGAGACCCAGTACTTC. Looking up the rest from reference TRBV9 and TRBJ2-5 gives the full variable domain: DSGVTQTPKHLITATGQRVTLRCSPRSGDLSVYWYQQSLDQGLQFLIQYYNGEERAKGNILERFSAQQFPDLHSELNLSSLELGDSALYFCASSVSGGAGGEETQYFGPGTRLLVL.